This paragraph reports one T cell receptor (beta chain). Its specificity is unknown. Trimming took 4 bases from V and 0 from J; bases not matched to a gene: 4. CDR1 is SGDLS and CDR2 is YYNGEE in the germline V gene. CDR3 length: 15 residues. In the PCR, 60 Vbeta and 13 Jbeta primers were used. Clones were read by immunoSEQ multiplex PCR, and TCRdb kept only the in-frame ones, dropping some. The sample holds more than 80,000 clones, about 89% seen once. The data were taken from a study of cytomegalovirus exposure and HLA in healthy donors. Regarding the study as a whole: In a later analysis, TCR beta V- and J-gene trimming was associated with a missense DCLRE1C variant.

The chain has TRBV9 and TRBJ2-1; 7 bases align to TRBD2. This TCR was sampled from a man aged 30 to 45 in good health and CMV-seropositive. Material for sequencing was PBMCs. The CDR3 sequence: CASSMGGSSYNEQFF. The CDR3 nucleotides read TGTGCCAGCAGCATGGGCGGGAGCTCCTACAATGAGCAGTTCTTC.